What follows are 13 T cell receptor beta chains derived from one specimen sequenced in a study of cytomegalovirus exposure and HLA in healthy donors. The PCR employed 60 Vbeta primers together with 13 Jbeta primers. The data were produced by immunoSEQ multiplex PCR, yet TCRdb's version contains in-frame clones alone and is incomplete. The table shows approximately 160,000 clones, with around 77% occurring only once. Specimen: PBMCs. Every receptor here comes from a woman aged 45-59 years in good health and CMV-seropositive.

J is TRBJ2-7 and V is TRBV6-6; 7 bases align to TRBD1. V lost 0 bases to trimming and J lost 7 bases; unmatched junction nucleotides: 12. From germline, CDR1 is MNHNY and CDR2 SVGAGI (reference sequence). This CDR3 comprises 16 residues. The CDR3 is CASSYSTRDSGREQYF. Written as DNA, the CDR3 is TGTGCCAGCAGTTACTCGACCCGGGACAGCGGACGGGAGCAGTACTTC.

The chain carries TRBV15 and TRBJ2-5; D may be TRBD2 (5 bases). The CDR3 loop spans 14 amino acids. V dropped 5 bases and J dropped 7 bases, with 17 bases sitting between them. Germline values: CDR1 LNHNV, CDR2 YYDKDF (reference sequence). CDR3 sequence (DNA): TGTGCCACCAGCCCAGCCAGGACTGTTGGGACCCAGTACTTC. As protein: CATSPARTVGTQYF.

The chain recombines TRBV5-1 with TRBJ2-5; 9 bases align to TRBD2. Per the germline V gene, CDR1 is SGHRS and CDR2 is YFSETQ. The CDR3 is 14 amino acids. V shed 5 bases, J shed 5 bases, and the junction held 7 bases outside the gene matches. CDR3 residues: CASRTGLAGETQYF. Written as DNA, the CDR3 is TGCGCCAGCAGAACGGGACTAGCCGGGGAGACCCAGTACTTC.

V gene TRBV19 combines with J gene TRBJ1-5; tentatively, D is TRBD1 (6 bases). Trimming removed 5 bases from V and 3 bases from J, with 11 bases in between. The CDR3 extends over 14 amino acids. CDR1 and CDR2 (germline): LNHDA, SQIVND (reference sequence). The CDR3 loop reads CASSPRTVNQPQHF. In DNA form, the CDR3 reads TGTGCCAGTAGTCCACGGACAGTCAATCAGCCCCAGCATTTT.

The chain recombines TRBV9 with TRBJ2-7; TRBD1 agrees at 8 bases. The CDR3 loop spans 15 amino acids. The V segment lost 4 bases and the J segment 2 bases; nucleotides outside the gene matches: 8. In germline, CDR1 is SGDLS, CDR2 YYNGEE. CDR3 sequence: CASSPGGRGPYEQYF. CDR3 in DNA: TGTGCCAGCAGCCCCGGCGGCAGGGGGCCCTACGAGCAGTACTTC.

CDR3 sequence (DNA): TGTGCCAGCAGTTTACTTCGGGTCACTGAAGCTTTCTTT. It encodes CASSLLRVTEAFF. V gene TRBV28 combines with J gene TRBJ1-1; no clear D. Trimming took off 2 bases at V and 4 bases at J, with 8 bases between the two ends. The CDR3 contains 13 residues. Germline V gene data show CDR1 as MDHEN and CDR2 as SYDVKM.

This chain links TRBV5-5 with TRBJ1-1; possible D gene TRBD1, 5 bases. CDR3 length equals 16 residues. Per the germline V gene, CDR1 is SGHKS and CDR2 is YYEKEE (reference sequence). Trimming cost V 2 bases and J 5 bases, with 19 bases left between them. The CDR3 DNA sequence: TGTGCCAGCAGCTTCCTCTCCATTCGGGAGGGGACTGAAGCTTTCTTT. Encoded protein: CASSFLSIREGTEAFF.

This clone was seen once. The V call is TRBV7-2, the J call TRBJ2-1; 8 bases are a match to TRBD1. Trimming at V came to 5 bases and at J to 7 bases, leaving 10 bases not matched to a gene. The V gene's germline CDR1 is SGHTA and CDR2 FQGNSA. The CDR3 runs 15 residues. The CDR3, as DNA: TGTGCCAGCAGCGATCGACAGGGGTCGAAGAATGAGCAGTTCTTC. Protein sequence: CASSDRQGSKNEQFF.

The V and J genes are TRBV7-3 and TRBJ2-2; perhaps TRBD1 as D (6 bases). From germline, CDR1 is SGHTA and CDR2 FQGTGA. V was clipped by 5 bases and J by 4 bases, with 14 bases between them. The CDR3 covers 15 residues. The CDR3 bases are TGTGCCAGCAGCCCAATTCCAGGGGTCACCGGGGAGCTGTTTTTT. It yields the protein CASSPIPGVTGELFF.

CDR3 protein: CASSPRPGTGTEAFF. The CDR3 nucleotides read TGTGCCAGCAGCCCTCGTCCCGGGACAGGGACTGAAGCTTTCTTT. The chain joins TRBV9 to TRBJ1-1; 9 nucleotides match TRBD1. The CDR3 has 15 amino acids. Unmatched junction bases numbered 9, after V lost 4 bases and J lost 5 bases. Germline assignment: CDR1 SGDLS and CDR2 YYNGEE.

The rearrangement links TRBV30 to TRBJ2-1; no firm D call. Deletions cut 2 bases from V and 10 bases from J, with 12 bases between. CDR1 GTSNPN and CDR2 SVGIG come from the germline V gene (reference sequence). The CDR3 is 12 residues long. The CDR3, as DNA: TGTGCCTGGAGTCCTTGGAGACCCGAGCAGTTCTTC. Translating gives CAWSPWRPEQFF.

The V and J genes are TRBV18 and TRBJ2-7; D gene uncertain. With 2 bases removed from V and 4 bases from J, the gap between germline ends came to 9 bases. The CDR3 runs to 13 residues. Looked up from germline, CDR1 is KGHSH and CDR2 is LQKENI. The CDR3 sequence is CASSPGPKYEQYF. CDR3 nucleotide sequence: TGTGCCAGCTCACCAGGGCCCAAATACGAGCAGTACTTC.

The chain is built from TRBV9 and TRBJ1-1; 7 nucleotides match TRBD1. CDR1 and CDR2 from the germline V gene are SGDLS and YYNGEE. The CDR3 loop spans 18 amino acids. The junction had 17 bases not matched to a gene; V was cut back by 5 bases and J by 1 base. The CDR3 nucleotides read TGTGCCAGCAGAGAGGTGGGACAGAGGGTTAATGCGAACACTGAAGCTTTCTTT. Translated: CASREVGQRVNANTEAFF.